Presented here are 18 T cell receptor beta chains from one specimen sequenced in a study of beta chain features in type 1 diabetes. Every isolated RNA sample was fully reverse transcribed, so sequencing captured expressed TCRB transcripts. The data were produced by immunoSEQ multiplex PCR, yet TCRdb's version contains in-frame clones alone and is incomplete. This sample carries a few hundred thousand clones, around 10% of them seen once, and the ten largest clones take about 0.6%. Notes on the study in general: Type 1 diabetes patients showed a moderate but significant shortening of TCRB CDR3s in all four CD4+ subsets.

Antigens of these TCRs are unknown. Sequencing was done on a sample of central memory CD4+ T cells from blood. The receptors originated from a man aged 25-45 years with type 1 diabetes.

This clone came up a few times. The genes are TRBV7-2 and TRBJ2-7; tentatively, D is TRBD1 or TRBD2 (6 bases each). Trimming pared 0 bases from V and 2 bases from J, leaving 14 bases between. The V gene's germline CDR1 is SGHTA and CDR2 FQGNSA. This CDR3 spans 16 amino acids. The CDR3, as DNA: TGTGCCAGCAGCTTAGCGGGGGGCCGGATCGCCTACGAGCAGTACTTC. It is translated as CASSLAGGRIAYEQYF. Drawing the rest from reference TRBV7-2 and TRBJ2-7, the complete variable domain is GAGVSQSPSNKVTEKGKDVELRCDPISGHTALYWYRQSLGQGLEFLIYFQGNSAPDKSGLPSDRFSAERTGGSVSTLTIQRTQQEDSAVYLCASSLAGGRIAYEQYFGPGTRLTVT.

The J gene is TRBJ2-2, the V gene TRBV5-1, with D unresolved. The CDR3 spans 13 residues. The V gene's germline CDR1 is SGHRS and CDR2 YFSETQ. V was pared by 4 bases and J by 5 bases, with 9 bases between. The CDR3 DNA reads as TGCGCCAGCAGCCCGGCGGCGACCGGGGAGCTGTTTTTT. Amino acid sequence: CASSPAATGELFF.

The chain employs TRBV5-1 and TRBJ2-1; 8 bases map to TRBD1. CDR3 size: 16 residues. The V gene end was trimmed by 4 bases and the J gene end by 1 base; junction bases not matched to a gene: 7. The V gene's germline CDR1 is SGHRS and CDR2 YFSETQ. This CDR3 is CASSRPDRGSYNEQFF. DNA for the CDR3: TGCGCCAGCAGCCGGCCCGACAGGGGTTCCTACAATGAGCAGTTCTTC. Based on the CDR3 plus reference TRBV5-1 and TRBJ2-1, the full variable domain is KAGVTQTPRYLIKTRGQQVTLSCSPISGHRSVSWYQQTPGQGLQFLFEYFSETQRNKGNFPGRFSGRQFSNSRSEMNVSTLELGDSALYLCASSRPDRGSYNEQFFGPGTRLTVL.

This chain uses TRBV2 with TRBJ1-5; D is ambiguous. The V and J ends lost 7 bases and 4 bases respectively, with 11 bases between them. Germline assignment: CDR1 SNHLY and CDR2 FYNNEI. There are 13 residues in the CDR3. CDR3 in amino acids: CASTSQENQPQHF. The CDR3 DNA reads TGTGCCAGCACGTCGCAGGAAAATCAGCCCCAGCATTTT.

The genes are TRBV7-9 and TRBJ1-4; D ambiguous. The CDR3 length is 12 residues. The V and J ends lost 1 base and 10 bases respectively, with 7 bases between them. Germline-derived CDR1 and CDR2 are SEHNR and FQNEAQ (reference sequence). The CDR3: CASSLGRAKLFF. CDR3 nucleotide sequence: TGTGCCAGCAGCTTAGGGCGGGCAAAACTGTTTTTT.

This clone was counted only a few times. The chain has TRBV29-1 and TRBJ1-5; D is possibly TRBD1 (6 bases). V was trimmed by 6 bases and J by 9 bases, leaving 18 bases between them. Per the germline V gene, CDR1 is SQVTM and CDR2 is ANQGSEA. CDR3 length: 13 amino acids. CDR3 nucleotide sequence: TGCAGCGTGGGGTCGGGGGCCGGTGGGCCCCAGCATTTT. This encodes CSVGSGAGGPQHF.

The gene calls are TRBV11-1 and TRBJ2-7, with 11 bases identical to TRBD2. The CDR3 consists of 17 residues. The V gene end was trimmed by 4 bases and the J gene end by 0 bases; junction bases not matched to a gene: 8. Germline assignment: CDR1 SGHAT and CDR2 FQDESV (reference sequence). The CDR3, as DNA: TGTGCCAGCAGCTACCCCGGGACTAGCGGAAACTCCTACGAGCAGTACTTC. It specifies CASSYPGTSGNSYEQYF.

This clone occurred many times. The chain uses TRBV15 and TRBJ1-4; 7 bases match TRBD1. CDR1 is LNHNV and CDR2 is YYDKDF in the germline V gene (reference sequence). V lost 9 bases and J lost 8; bases outside the gene matches: 15. This CDR3 is 15 amino acids long. CDR3 in amino acids: CATGKRQGGAEKLFF. CDR3 DNA sequence: TGTGCCACAGGAAAGCGACAGGGTGGGGCGGAAAAACTGTTTTTT.

This sequence joins TRBV29-1 and TRBJ2-3; D possibly uses TRBD1 or TRBD2 (6 bases each). From germline, CDR1 is SQVTM and CDR2 ANQGSEA. The CDR3 covers 15 residues. V shed 5 bases and J shed 0 bases, with 15 bases lying between them. CDR3 in DNA: TGCAGCGTTAGATGGGGGGCTACTAGCACAGATACGCAGTATTTT. It codes for CSVRWGATSTDTQYF.

This clone was seen a few times. The V gene is TRBV28, the J gene TRBJ2-3; weak D call: TRBD2 (6 bases). This CDR3 spans 14 amino acids. Germline assignment: CDR1 MDHEN and CDR2 SYDVKM. The V and J ends lost 8 bases and 5 bases respectively, with 17 bases between them. For the CDR3, the DNA is TGTGCCAGCCTATTCGGGACTTCGGGAGATACGCAGTATTTT. This encodes CASLFGTSGDTQYF.

Ten or more counts support this clone. This chain joins TRBV2 and TRBJ2-7; D is possibly TRBD2 (6 bases). This CDR3 spans 13 amino acids. Per the germline V gene, CDR1 is SNHLY and CDR2 is FYNNEI. V was pared by 6 bases and J by 7 bases, with 16 bases between. The CDR3 here is CASSGRLGEEQYF. The CDR3 DNA reads TGTGCCAGCAGCGGTAGACTAGGGGAGGAGCAGTACTTC.

At least ten counts were recorded for this clone. The rearrangement links TRBV4-1 to TRBJ2-3; 9 bases are a match to TRBD1. Trimming at V came to 4 bases and at J to 6 bases, leaving 8 bases not matched to a gene. This CDR3 is 15 amino acids long. In germline, CDR1 is MGHRA, CDR2 YSYEKL. Here the CDR3 DNA reads TGCGCCAGCAGCCGCTCCGGGACAGGGCTTGATACGCAGTATTTT. As protein: CASSRSGTGLDTQYF.

The CDR3 nucleotides read TGTGCCAGCCTAGGATCAACAGACTTATTCACTGAAGCTTTCTTT. It is translated as CASLGSTDLFTEAFF. This sequence joins TRBV5-4 and TRBJ1-1; D unclear. Germline values: CDR1 SGHNT, CDR2 YYREEE (reference sequence). Trimming removed 7 bases from V and 4 bases from J, with 20 bases in between. The CDR3 extends over 15 amino acids.

CDR3 DNA sequence: TGTGCCAGCAGTTCTACCCCAGGGACCTACGAGCAGTACTTC. Its protein is CASSSTPGTYEQYF. The J gene is TRBJ2-7, the V gene TRBV27; TRBD1 is a possible D gene (5 bases). The length of the CDR3 is 14 residues. The germline CDR1 and CDR2 sequences are MNHEY and SMNVEV (reference sequence). Trimming shortened V by 4 bases and J by 2 bases, and 12 bases separated the two germline ends.

Comment on this clone: The germline gene is not matched at one end of the junction; a read error may be the cause. The chain uses TRBV7-3 and TRBJ2-1; the D is unclear. Germline-derived CDR1 and CDR2 are SGHTA and FQGTGA. This CDR3 contains 13 residues. The chain's CDR3 is CASSLTQLDEQFF. Written as DNA, the CDR3 is TGTGCCAGCAGCCTAACTCAGTTGGATGAGCAGTTCTTC. Full variable domain (missing parts from reference TRBV7-3 and TRBJ2-1): GAGVSQTPSNKVTEKGKYVELRCDPISGHTALYWYRQSLGQGPEFLIYFQGTGAADDSGLPNDRFFAVRPEGSVSTLKIQRTERGDSAVYLCASSLTQLDEQFFGPGTRLTVL.

The chain combines TRBV30 with TRBJ1-2; no firm D call. This CDR3 contains 11 residues. V lost 1 base and J lost 8, with 8 bases in between. The germline CDR1 and CDR2 sequences are GTSNPN and SVGIG (reference sequence). The CDR3 DNA sequence: TGTGCCTGGAGTGGATTCTTGGGCTACACCTTC. This encodes CAWSGFLGYTF.

This chain connects TRBV27 to TRBJ2-7; D possibly uses TRBD1 or TRBD2 (5 bases each). The CDR3 extends over 16 amino acids. The germline gives CDR1 MNHEY, CDR2 SMNVEV (reference sequence). Trimming removed 6 bases at V and 3 bases at J, with 21 bases between. The CDR3, as DNA: TGTGCCAGCAGCCTAGCCGGGGCCAAGCTCATCTACGAGCAGTACTTC. Its protein is CASSLAGAKLIYEQYF.

For this clone: In the same sample, other DNA sequences code for this CDR3. V is TRBV20-1 and J is TRBJ1-1; D remains ambiguous. Germline CDR1 is DFQATT and CDR2 is SNEGSKA (reference sequence). Trimming stripped 5 bases from V and 1 base from J, with 5 bases between. There are 11 residues in the CDR3. The CDR3 sequence: CSARGNTEAFF. Written as DNA, the CDR3 is TGCAGTGCTCGGGGGAACACTGAAGCTTTCTTT.